This T cell receptor beta chain was sequenced for a study of yellow fever vaccine responses in identical twins. General study points: The T cell response to vaccination in identical twins was reportedly partly convergent and partly personalized.

In the case of this clonotype: Its antigen remains unidentified.

The germline V and J ends were trimmed by 2 bases and 5 bases, with 13 bases remaining between them. The CDR3 has 15 residues. TCRdb passed the RT-PCR reads through MiXCR, listing each CDR3 protein once. The sample comprises roughly 18,000 distinct CDR3 sequences, 61% of which are singletons, and about 7.7% rests with the top ten. The sequence was collected from a woman aged 18-29 years who received the yellow fever vaccine. J is TRBJ2-1 and V is TRBV12-3 or TRBV12-4, with D perhaps TRBD2 (6 bases). The sequences come from T cells from blood (PBMCs), unsorted or a sorted subset (not recorded which), collected before or after yellow fever vaccination (not recorded which). The CDR3: CASSLFGSQDNEQFF. CDR3 coding DNA: TGTGCCAGCAGTTTATTCGGGAGTCAGGACAATGAGCAGTTCTTC.